Listed here are 26 T cell receptor beta chains from one sample, sequenced in a study of spatial heterogeneity in lung cancer. Regarding the study as a whole: One measure, the expanded intratumoral alpha and beta TCR count, tracked tumor mutation counts.

The sample's time point: sample taken at primary tumor resection. Their recognized antigens are unknown. Each CDR3 protein gets one entry after TCRdb re-called the 5' RACE reads with MiXCR. The sample includes 6,000 to 7,500 distinct CDR3 sequences, about 1.5% of them seen just once. The sequences come from lung tumor tissue, collected at surgery. The receptor source for this set is a male donor with early-stage non-small cell lung cancer.

In this sample, this clonotype turned up many times. V gene TRBV29-1 combines with J gene TRBJ2-2; D may be TRBD2 (5 bases). With 7 bases removed from V and 0 bases from J, the gap between germline ends came to 12 bases. The CDR3 loop spans 14 amino acids. Germline CDR1 and CDR2: SQVTM and ANQGSEA. Here the CDR3 reads CSARTGANTGELFF. The CDR3 coding sequence is TGCAGCGCCCGGACCGGGGCGAACACCGGGGAGCTGTTTTTT.

By proportion, this clonotype is medium-sized (0.01 to 0.1%). The chain combines TRBV7-9 with TRBJ1-6; unclear D gene. The CDR3 contains 14 residues. V was shortened by 4 bases and J by 0 bases, with 4 bases between the two germline ends. Germline V CDR1 and CDR2: SEHNR, FQNEAQ (reference sequence). Here the CDR3 reads CASSWSSYNSPLHF. DNA of the CDR3: TGTGCCAGCAGCTGGAGCTCCTATAATTCACCCCTCCACTTT.

This clonotype ranks as medium-sized. The chain couples TRBV6-6 to TRBJ2-3; TRBD2 matches 8 bases. Germline lookup yields CDR1 MNHNY and CDR2 SVGAGI (reference sequence). Losses at the gene ends were 4 bases for V and 2 bases for J; bases not matched to a gene: 8. The CDR3 contains 16 residues. The CDR3 region has the DNA TGTGCCAGCAGTTCACAACTAGCGGCTAACACAGATACGCAGTATTTT. It encodes CASSSQLAANTDTQYF.

By sample share, this clonotype is medium-sized. The V and J genes are TRBV11-2 and TRBJ1-4, with no clear D. The V gene lost 2 bases and the J gene lost 4 bases, with 14 bases spanning the gap. Germline V gene lookup returns CDR1 SGHAT and CDR2 FQNNGV. CDR3 length: 16 amino acids. CDR3 region: CASSLRLGSFNEKLFF. Written as DNA, the CDR3 is TGTGCCAGCAGCTTACGACTGGGATCATTTAATGAAAAACTGTTTTTT.

Many counts were recorded for this clonotype. The rearrangement uses TRBV7-8 and TRBJ1-1, with unresolved D. There are 12 residues in the CDR3. Trimming pared 4 bases from V and 5 bases from J, leaving 8 bases between. The germline V gene encodes CDR1 SGHVS and CDR2 FQNEAQ. CDR3 coding DNA: TGTGCCAGCAGCTGGGGTAATACTGAAGCTTTCTTT. Its translation is CASSWGNTEAFF.

In its sample, this clonotype was seen many times. The chain carries TRBV12-3 or TRBV12-4 and TRBJ2-3; D not certain. The CDR3 is 13 residues long. V lost 1 base to trimming and J lost 0 bases, with 2 bases between them. The CDR3 coding sequence is TGTGCCAGCAGTTTAGGCAGCACAGATACGCAGTATTTT. Its protein product is CASSLGSTDTQYF.

The sample holds many counts of this clonotype. The chain has TRBV20-1 and TRBJ2-5; no clear D gene. CDR3 length: 13 residues. Between the trimmed V and J ends, which lost 0 bases and 3 bases, there was a span of 8 bases. The V gene's germline CDR1 is DFQATT and CDR2 SNEGSKA (reference sequence). The CDR3 sequence is CSARDQREETQYF. The CDR3 nucleotides are TGCAGTGCTAGAGATCAGAGAGAAGAGACCCAGTACTTC.

This clonotype was recorded many times. V is TRBV20-1 and J is TRBJ2-3; TRBD2 agrees at 8 bases. The CDR3 spans 14 residues. Germline V CDR1 and CDR2: DFQATT, SNEGSKA (reference sequence). The trim removed 3 bases at V and 6 bases at J, leaving 8 bases unmatched. CDR3 in DNA: TGCAGTGCTAGGACCCCGGGGGGGGGGGATACGCAGTATTTT. Protein product: CSARTPGGGDTQYF.

By sample share, this clonotype is medium-sized. V gene TRBV12-3 or TRBV12-4 combines with J gene TRBJ1-2; D gene unclear. Trimming removed 5 bases at V and 8 bases at J, with 9 bases between. The CDR3 has 11 amino acids. The CDR3 protein is CASSRSTGYTF. The CDR3 region has the DNA TGTGCCAGCAGTAGAAGCACGGGCTACACCTTC.

This clonotype showed up many times. The chain has TRBV18 and TRBJ1-2; the D gene is possibly TRBD1 (5 bases). Germline V gives CDR1 KGHSH, CDR2 LQKENI. CDR3 length: 16 residues. V lost 3 bases and J lost 0, with 14 bases in between. This chain's CDR3 is CASSPLAGPSNYGYTF. The CDR3 bases are TGTGCCAGCTCACCCTTGGCGGGGCCATCTAACTATGGCTACACCTTC.

This clonotype was counted many times. This chain uses TRBV11-2 with TRBJ2-1, with TRBD2 matching over 8 bases. CDR1 and CDR2 (germline): SGHAT, FQNNGV. This CDR3 contains 14 residues. The V segment lost 1 base and the J segment 7 bases; nucleotides outside the gene matches: 3. CDR3 region: CASSLGTSTNEQFF. For the CDR3, the DNA is TGTGCCAGCAGCTTAGGGACTAGCACGAATGAGCAGTTCTTC.

In this sample, this clonotype turned up many times. This chain uses TRBV5-1 with TRBJ2-2, with D possibly matching TRBD1 (6 bases). CDR1 and CDR2 (germline): SGHRS, YFSETQ. V was pared by 4 bases and J by 2 bases, with 12 bases between. The CDR3 runs to 15 residues. The DNA for the CDR3 is TGCGCCAGCAGCAGGAGGACAGCTAACACCGGGGAGCTGTTTTTT. This sequence encodes CASSRRTANTGELFF.

This clonotype was observed at least ten times. CDR3 protein: CATTDHRKVVLRGSENTEAFF. CDR3 in DNA: TGTGCCACCACTGACCACAGAAAGGTCGTTTTGAGAGGAAGTGAGAACACTGAAGCTTTCTTT. The chain uses TRBV24-1 and TRBJ1-1; D gene ambiguous. The V gene lost 8 bases and the J gene lost 1 base, with 34 bases spanning the gap. The germline gives CDR1 KGHDR, CDR2 SFDVKD. The CDR3 totals 21 residues.

This clonotype counts as medium-sized (0.01 to 0.1%). The chain has TRBV20-1 and TRBJ1-5; maybe TRBD1 (5 bases). Germline V gene sequence: CDR1 DFQATT, CDR2 SNEGSKA (reference sequence). The V gene lost 6 bases and the J gene lost 7 bases, with 22 bases spanning the gap. The CDR3 sequence is 15 residues long. CDR3 in DNA: TGCAGTGCCCGAGACGACGGCAGGGTCGGCCAGCCCCAGCATTTT. It translates to CSARDDGRVGQPQHF.

By its share, this clonotype is medium-sized. The chain joins TRBV19 to TRBJ2-2; D uncertain. The CDR3 has 13 residues. Germline V CDR1 and CDR2: LNHDA, SQIVND (reference sequence). V was cut by 5 bases and J by 1 base, with 5 bases left in between. The CDR3 DNA reads TGTGCCAGTAGTGGGCTGAACACCGGGGAGCTGTTTTTT. Translating it yields CASSGLNTGELFF. The full variable domain, rest sourced from reference TRBV19 and TRBJ2-2, is DGGITQSPKYLFRKEGQNVTLSCEQNLNHDAMYWYRQDPGQGLRLIYYSQIVNDFQKGDIAEGYSVSREKKESFPLTVTSAQKNPTAFYLCASSGLNTGELFFGEGSRLTVL.

This clonotype came up many times. The chain has TRBV29-1 and TRBJ2-7, with D perhaps TRBD1 (6 bases). From germline, CDR1 is SQVTM and CDR2 ANQGSEA. Trimming took 3 bases from V and 5 from J, leaving 14 bases between them. The CDR3 runs 13 residues. CDR3 sequence reads: CSVDQTGSDEQYF. CDR3 bases: TGCAGCGTTGACCAAACAGGGTCGGACGAGCAGTACTTC.

This clonotype was counted many times. The V call is TRBV7-3, the J call TRBJ2-1, with D uncertain. The CDR3 loop spans 11 amino acids. Germline V CDR1 and CDR2: SGHTA, FQGTGA. V dropped 4 bases and J dropped 9 bases, with 7 bases sitting between them. CDR3 sequence (DNA): TGTGCCAGCAGCTCTATGAGTGAGCAGTTCTTC. This encodes CASSSMSEQFF.

This clonotype is classed as medium-sized. This chain joins TRBV7-2 and TRBJ2-1, with unresolved D. V shed 2 bases and J shed 8 bases, with 10 bases lying between them. The CDR3 is 13 residues long. CDR1 SGHTA and CDR2 FQGNSA come from the germline V gene. The CDR3 bases are TGTGCCAGCAGCTTAATTAACAGCCATGAGCAGTTCTTC. Its translation: CASSLINSHEQFF.

This clonotype was counted at least ten times. Here the CDR3 DNA reads TGTGCCAGCAGCCAAGATCTCAGGGGCGGGTTTAATGAAAAACTGTTTTTT. Translated: CASSQDLRGGFNEKLFF. The V and J genes are TRBV3-1 and TRBJ1-4; D possibly corresponds to TRBD1 (6 bases). The CDR3 is 17 amino acids. Per the germline V gene, CDR1 is LGHDT and CDR2 is YNNKEL (reference sequence). Trimming shortened V by 0 bases and J by 4 bases, and 15 bases separated the two germline ends.

This clonotype was seen ten or more times. The chain employs TRBV12-3 or TRBV12-4 and TRBJ1-2, with D unclear. The CDR3 length is 13 residues. V dropped 3 bases and J dropped 4 bases, with 9 bases sitting between them. CDR3 protein: CASSFDRLYGYTF. CDR3 sequence (DNA): TGTGCCAGCAGTTTTGACCGACTCTATGGCTACACCTTC.

This clonotype was picked up many times. This rearrangement joins TRBV29-1 to TRBJ1-5; 7 positions match TRBD1. Germline CDR1 SQVTM, CDR2 ANQGSEA. The CDR3 contains 15 residues. Trimming took 4 bases from V and 1 from J; bases not matched to a gene: 7. CDR3 residues: CSVVDVGGSNQPQHF. The DNA for the CDR3 is TGCAGCGTTGTTGATGTAGGGGGCAGCAATCAGCCCCAGCATTTT.

This clonotype is medium-sized. The chain has TRBV2 and TRBJ1-6; possible D gene TRBD1, 5 bases. Germline CDR1 reads SNHLY; CDR2 reads FYNNEI. The V end was cut by 7 bases, the J end by 8 bases, with 18 bases between. This CDR3 contains 15 residues. CDR3 loop: CASTQEGAADSPLHF. The DNA for the CDR3 is TGTGCCAGCACCCAAGAAGGGGCAGCGGATTCACCCCTCCACTTT. The full variable domain, its missing parts supplied by reference TRBV2 and TRBJ1-6, is EPEVTQTPSHQVTQMGQEVILRCVPISNHLYFYWYRQILGQKVEFLVSFYNNEISEKSEIFDDQFSVERPDGSNFTLKIRSTKLEDSAMYFCASTQEGAADSPLHFGNGTRLTVT.

This clonotype showed up many times. The chain couples TRBV11-2 to TRBJ2-3; 8 bases align to TRBD2. This CDR3 region has 14 residues. Germline trimming cut 1 base from V and 11 bases from J; bases unmatched to any gene: 8. CDR1 and CDR2 (germline): SGHAT, FQNNGV. The CDR3 sequence is CASSLGSIGTRQYF. The CDR3, as DNA: TGTGCCAGCAGCTTAGGATCAATTGGGACTAGGCAGTATTTT.

In its sample, this clonotype is medium-sized. The V gene is TRBV19, the J gene TRBJ2-5; TRBD2 matches 14 bases. Per the germline V gene, CDR1 is LNHDA and CDR2 is SQIVND (reference sequence). The J segment lost 5 bases and the V segment lost 3 bases, leaving 8 bases of the junction unmatched. The CDR3 has 17 residues. CDR3 sequence reads: CASSIRGLAGGSETQYF. The CDR3 nucleotides read TGTGCCAGTAGTATCCGCGGACTAGCGGGAGGTTCTGAGACCCAGTACTTC.

This clonotype qualifies as medium-sized. The chain joins TRBV6-5 to TRBJ1-1; D is possibly TRBD1 (5 bases). V was shortened by 6 bases and J by 1 base, with 9 bases between the two germline ends. This CDR3 is built from 13 residues. CDR1 is MNHEY, CDR2 SVGAGI, per germline. CDR3 loop: CASSEDRNTEAFF. CDR3 DNA sequence: TGTGCCAGCAGCGAAGACAGGAACACTGAAGCTTTCTTT.

By its share, this clonotype is medium-sized. V and J are TRBV12-3 or TRBV12-4 and TRBJ2-7; D not certain. The V gene lost 2 bases and the J gene lost 6 bases, with 14 bases spanning the gap. This CDR3 is 14 amino acids long. CDR3 nucleotide sequence: TGTGCCAGCAGTTTAAGCCCCACCCGAAGCGAGCAGTACTTC. Its protein product is CASSLSPTRSEQYF.